Listed here is a single TCR beta chain. The CDR3 has 13 residues. CDR1 and CDR2 (germline): SQVTM, ANQGSEA. V shed 6 bases and J shed 4 bases, with 12 bases lying between them. Only in-frame clones appear in the TCRdb table, and some are missing; sequencing was by immunoSEQ multiplex PCR. The table has around 62,000 clones, approximately 93% seen once. The data belong to a study of preoperative IRX-2 immunotherapy in early breast cancer. Treatment meaning: preoperative locoregional IRX-2 cytokine immunotherapy. This phase Ib study tested locoregional IRX-2 cytokine immunotherapy given before surgery. This sample was gathered from a patient treated with IRX-2 immunotherapy. The clonotype originates from a human donor with breast cancer. The chain couples TRBV29-1 to TRBJ2-2; possible D gene TRBD2, 5 bases. The CDR3 loop reads CSVISGGTGELFF. In DNA form, the CDR3 reads TGCAGCGTAATCTCAGGAGGCACCGGGGAGCTGTTTTTT.